This T cell receptor (beta chain) was identified during a study of shared clonotypes between healthy human individuals. Study context: Three CD4 naive, three CD4 memory, two CD8 naive and one CD8 memory plate were used per donor.

As defined, naive CD8 cells were CD45RO-negative and positively selected for CCR7, with terminally differentiated effector memory CD45RA+ cells excluded. The germline V gene has CDR1 SEHNR and CDR2 FQNEAQ (reference sequence). The CDR3 is 16 amino acids. Trimming took off 3 bases at V and 8 bases at J, with 20 bases between the two ends. Sequencing was performed with immunoSEQ multiplex PCR; in TCRdb, only in-frame clones are kept and a portion is missing. The sample has fewer than 850,000 clones; approximately 97% are singletons. With respect to this clone: Its antigen is unknown.

General study findings and limits: On the whole, naive subsets had larger estimated richness than memory subsets had.

The genes are TRBV7-9 and TRBJ2-1; TRBD2 is a possible D gene (7 bases). This TCR was sampled from a young man in good health. Sequencing input: naive CD8+ T cells sorted from blood. This CDR3 is CASSFVGQRESDEQFF. CDR3 bases: TGTGCCAGCAGCTTCGTCGGACAGCGGGAATCGGATGAGCAGTTCTTC.